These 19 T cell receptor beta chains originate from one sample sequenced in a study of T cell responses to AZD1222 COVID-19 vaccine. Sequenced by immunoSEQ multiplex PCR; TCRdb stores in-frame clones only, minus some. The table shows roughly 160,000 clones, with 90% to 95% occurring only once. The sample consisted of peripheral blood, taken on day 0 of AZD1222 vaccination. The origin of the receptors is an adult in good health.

CDR3 protein: CASSAPESSGGETQYF. CDR3 coding DNA: TGTGCCAGCAGCGCCCCGGAGTCTAGCGGGGGGGAGACCCAGTACTTC. This sequence joins TRBV9 and TRBJ2-5, with TRBD2 matching over 11 bases. This CDR3 contains 16 residues. Germline trimming cut 3 bases from V and 5 bases from J; bases unmatched to any gene: 9. Germline assignment: CDR1 SGDLS and CDR2 YYNGEE.

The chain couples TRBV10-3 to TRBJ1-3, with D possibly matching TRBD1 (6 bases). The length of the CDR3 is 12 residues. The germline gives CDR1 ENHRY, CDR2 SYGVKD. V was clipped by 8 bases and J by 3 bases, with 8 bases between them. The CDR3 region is CAIGRGGNTIYF. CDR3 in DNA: TGTGCCATCGGCAGGGGTGGAAACACCATATATTTT.

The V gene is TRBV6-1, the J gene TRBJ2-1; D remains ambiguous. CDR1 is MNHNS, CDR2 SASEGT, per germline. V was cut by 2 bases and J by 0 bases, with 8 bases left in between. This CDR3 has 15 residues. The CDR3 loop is CASSERAGSYNEQFF. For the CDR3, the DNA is TGTGCCAGCAGTGAAAGGGCAGGCTCCTACAATGAGCAGTTCTTC.

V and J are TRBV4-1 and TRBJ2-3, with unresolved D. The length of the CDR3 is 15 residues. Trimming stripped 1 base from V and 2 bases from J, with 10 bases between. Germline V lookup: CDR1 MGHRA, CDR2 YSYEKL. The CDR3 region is CASSQVAYSTDTQYF. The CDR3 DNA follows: TGCGCCAGCAGCCAAGTGGCCTATTCCACAGATACGCAGTATTTT.

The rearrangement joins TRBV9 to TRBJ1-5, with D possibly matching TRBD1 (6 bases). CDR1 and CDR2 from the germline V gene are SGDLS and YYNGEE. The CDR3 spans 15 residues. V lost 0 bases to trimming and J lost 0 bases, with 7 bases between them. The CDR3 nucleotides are TGTGCCAGCAGCGTAGAGGGACATAGCAATCAGCCCCAGCATTTT. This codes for CASSVEGHSNQPQHF. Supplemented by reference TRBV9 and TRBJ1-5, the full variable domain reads DSGVTQTPKHLITATGQRVTLRCSPRSGDLSVYWYQQSLDQGLQFLIQYYNGEERAKGNILERFSAQQFPDLHSELNLSSLELGDSALYFCASSVEGHSNQPQHFGDGTRLSIL.

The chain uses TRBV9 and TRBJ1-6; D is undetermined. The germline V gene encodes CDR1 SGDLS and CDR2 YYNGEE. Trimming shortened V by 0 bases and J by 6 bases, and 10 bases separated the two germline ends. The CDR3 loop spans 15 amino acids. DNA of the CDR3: TGTGCCAGCAGCGTAGATGGCGGGATTAATTCACCCCTCCACTTT. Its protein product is CASSVDGGINSPLHF.

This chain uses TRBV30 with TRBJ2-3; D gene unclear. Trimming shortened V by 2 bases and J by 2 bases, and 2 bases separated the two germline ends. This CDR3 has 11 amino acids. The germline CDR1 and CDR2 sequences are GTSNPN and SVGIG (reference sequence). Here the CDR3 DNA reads TGTGCCTGGAGTTCCACAGATACGCAGTATTTT. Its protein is CAWSSTDTQYF.

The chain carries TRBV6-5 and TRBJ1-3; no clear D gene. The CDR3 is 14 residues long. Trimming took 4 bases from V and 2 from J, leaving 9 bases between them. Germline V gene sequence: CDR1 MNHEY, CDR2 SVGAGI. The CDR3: CASSSPRAGNTIYF. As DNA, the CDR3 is TGTGCCAGCAGTTCCCCCCGGGCTGGAAACACCATATATTTT.

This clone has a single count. The CDR3: CASSSVTDGTDTQYF. CDR3 in DNA: TGCGCCAGCAGCTCGGTAACAGATGGGACAGATACGCAGTATTTT. The chain joins TRBV5-1 to TRBJ2-3; no reliable D call. The V gene lost 3 bases and the J gene lost 3 bases, with 14 bases spanning the gap. The CDR3 runs 15 residues. The germline V gene has CDR1 SGHRS and CDR2 YFSETQ.

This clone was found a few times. CDR3 in amino acids: CSASGGNYGYTF. The CDR3 coding sequence is TGCAGTGCCAGTGGAGGGAACTATGGCTACACCTTC. The genes are TRBV20-1 and TRBJ1-2; D uncertain. Germline V gene data show CDR1 as DFQATT and CDR2 as SNEGSKA (reference sequence). There are 12 residues in the CDR3. V was shortened by 6 bases and J by 2 bases, with 10 bases between the two germline ends.

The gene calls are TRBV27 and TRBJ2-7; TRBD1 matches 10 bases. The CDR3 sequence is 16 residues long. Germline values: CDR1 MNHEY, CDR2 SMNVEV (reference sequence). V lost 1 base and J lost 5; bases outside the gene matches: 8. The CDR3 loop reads CASSLFPQGQGHEQYF. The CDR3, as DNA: TGTGCCAGCAGTTTATTCCCCCAGGGACAGGGGCACGAGCAGTACTTC.

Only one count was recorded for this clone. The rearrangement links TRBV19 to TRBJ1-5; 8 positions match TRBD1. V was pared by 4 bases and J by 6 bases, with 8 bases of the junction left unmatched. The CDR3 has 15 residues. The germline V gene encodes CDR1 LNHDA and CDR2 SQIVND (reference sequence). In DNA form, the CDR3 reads TGTGCCAGTAGTACGGAGGACAGGGTAAGTCAGCCCCAGCATTTT. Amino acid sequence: CASSTEDRVSQPQHF.

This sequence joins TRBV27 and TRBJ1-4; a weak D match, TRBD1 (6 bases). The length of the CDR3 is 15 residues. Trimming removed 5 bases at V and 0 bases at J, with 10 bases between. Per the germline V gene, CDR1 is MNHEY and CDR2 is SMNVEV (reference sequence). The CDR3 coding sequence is TGTGCCAGCAGTGGAGGACAGACAACTAATGAAAAACTGTTTTTT. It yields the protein CASSGGQTTNEKLFF. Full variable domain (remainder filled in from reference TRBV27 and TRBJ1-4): EAQVTQNPRYLITVTGKKLTVTCSQNMNHEYMSWYRQDPGLGLRQIYYSMNVEVTDKGDVPEGYKVSRKEKRNFPLILESPSPNQTSLYFCASSGGQTTNEKLFFGSGTQLSVL.

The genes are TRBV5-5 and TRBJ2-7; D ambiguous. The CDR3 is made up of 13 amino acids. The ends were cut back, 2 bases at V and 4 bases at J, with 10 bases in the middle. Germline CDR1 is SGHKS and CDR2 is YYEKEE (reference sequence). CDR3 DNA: TGTGCCAGCAGCTTTTTTAGTCCTTACGAGCAGTACTTC. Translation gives CASSFFSPYEQYF.

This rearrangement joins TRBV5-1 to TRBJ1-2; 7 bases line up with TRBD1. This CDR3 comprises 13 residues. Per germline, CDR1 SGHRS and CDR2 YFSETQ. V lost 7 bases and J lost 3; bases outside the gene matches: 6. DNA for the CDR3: TGCGCCAGCTCCGTCGACAGGGACTATGGCTACACCTTC. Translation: CASSVDRDYGYTF.

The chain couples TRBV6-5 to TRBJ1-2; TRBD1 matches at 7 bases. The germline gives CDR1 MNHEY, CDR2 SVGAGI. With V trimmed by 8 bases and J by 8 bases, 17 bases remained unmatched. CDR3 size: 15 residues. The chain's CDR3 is CASAISTGLGGGYTF. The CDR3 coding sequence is TGTGCCAGCGCAATCTCGACAGGGCTCGGGGGCGGCTACACCTTC.

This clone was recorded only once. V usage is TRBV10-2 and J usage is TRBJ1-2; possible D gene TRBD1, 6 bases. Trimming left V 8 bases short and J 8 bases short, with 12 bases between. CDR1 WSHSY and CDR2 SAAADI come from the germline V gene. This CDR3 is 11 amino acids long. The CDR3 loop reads CASGDTVGYTF. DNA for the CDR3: TGCGCCAGCGGGGACACGGTCGGCTACACCTTC.

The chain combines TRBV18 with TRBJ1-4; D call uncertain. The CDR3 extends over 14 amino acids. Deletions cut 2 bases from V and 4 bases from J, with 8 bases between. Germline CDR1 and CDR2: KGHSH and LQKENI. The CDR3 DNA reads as TGTGCCAGCTCACCATCGGTTAATAATGAAAAACTGTTTTTT. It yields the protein CASSPSVNNEKLFF.

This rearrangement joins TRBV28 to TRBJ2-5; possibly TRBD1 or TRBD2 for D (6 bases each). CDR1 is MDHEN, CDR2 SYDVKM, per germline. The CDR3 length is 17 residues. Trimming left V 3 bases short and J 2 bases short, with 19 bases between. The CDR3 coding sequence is TGTGCCAGCAGTTTCCCCAGGGGAGGCGGCGAACAAGAGACCCAGTACTTC. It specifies CASSFPRGGGEQETQYF.